This TCR beta chain was identified during a study of Graves' ophthalmopathy and Graves' hyperthyroidism. Study as a whole: Hyperthyroidism is called stable when no ophthalmopathy develops within 18 months of follow-up.

Study conclusions and caveats: From stable hyperthyroidism, ophthalmopathy was separated by a 13-signature model with roughly 89% sensitivity and 75% to 84% specificity. Thyroid clonotypes that were expanded above 0.001 frequency mostly also appeared in blood.

Investigators amplified TCR beta CDR3 regions from RNA transcripts. In the first round, RT-PCR was carried out with HTBI primers, and a multiplex PCR formed the second round. TCRdb re-called the multiplex PCR reads through MiXCR, storing one row per CDR3 protein. The sample holds about 1.1 million distinct CDR3 sequences; about two fifths are singletons and the top ten take 11%. About this clonotype itself: Its antigen is not known. The junction does not match germline at one end; this may be a read error.

Other autoimmune diseases, uncontrolled infections, pregnancy or lactation excluded patients from enrollment. This clonotype originated in an adult man with Graves' hyperthyroidism. Sequencing was carried out using peripheral blood or thyroid tissue (not recorded which).

Written as DNA, the CDR3 is TGCACCAGCAGAGGGGTCTGGAACACTGAAGCTTTCTTT. Amino acids: CTSRGVWNTEAFF. V is TRBV10-2 and J is TRBJ1-1, with D possibly matching TRBD1 (5 bases). Germline CDR1 reads WSHSY; CDR2 reads SAAADI. The CDR3 covers 13 residues.